The 2 T cell receptor beta chains reported below all come from one sample, sequenced in a study of blood T cells in healthy people across ages. Combining a sample-barcoded 5' primer with a J-beta primer mix, a second PCR ran for roughly 7 to 11 cycles. Via MiXCR, TCRdb re-called the 5' RACE reads, giving one row per CDR3 protein. The table includes over 500,000 distinct CDR3 sequences, around a quarter detected once. The same data also contributed to another study, on T cells of mothers and their children.

Source material: blood. Receptors originate from a boy between 2 and 10 years old in good health.

This clonotype was observed a handful of times. This chain uses TRBV18 with TRBJ2-1; the D is unclear. The germline V and J ends were trimmed by 4 bases and 3 bases, with 4 bases remaining between them. Germline assignment: CDR1 KGHSH and CDR2 LQKENI. CDR3 length: 12 residues. CDR3 sequence (DNA): TGTGCCAGCTCACAGGACTACAATGAGCAGTTCTTC. It yields the protein CASSQDYNEQFF.

This clonotype was counted only a few times. The chain combines TRBV12-3 or TRBV12-4 with TRBJ1-3, with D unresolved. V dropped 5 bases and J dropped 0 bases, with 8 bases sitting between them. CDR3 size: 14 residues. The DNA of the CDR3 is TGTGCCAGCAGTCTCGCTGACTCTGGAAACACCATATATTTT. Translating gives CASSLADSGNTIYF.